The clone carrying this T cell receptor (beta chain) was seen a few times. Authors of the study amplified TCR beta CDR3 regions from RNA transcripts. The study used the HTBI primer set for a first-round RT-PCR of the TCR CDR3. TCRdb analysed the multiplex PCR reads with MiXCR anew, one entry per CDR3 protein. Among about 360,000 distinct CDR3 sequences, around 14% were seen once, and the ten largest hold 9.2%. These data come from a study of T cells in Graves' hyperthyroidism and ophthalmopathy. PBMCs were sourced from roughly 9.3 ml fresh peripheral blood. Deletions cut 1 base from V and 6 bases from J, with 7 bases between. The CDR3 loop spans 13 amino acids. Per germline, CDR1 LNHDA and CDR2 SQIVND (reference sequence).

Sequenced material: blood. The chain is built from TRBV19 and TRBJ1-5; no firm D call. This receptor was taken from a woman under 30 with Graves' hyperthyroidism. CDR3 amino acids: CASSIGGSQPQHF. In DNA, the CDR3 is TGTGCCAGTAGTATAGGGGGTTCTCAGCCCCAGCATTTT.